The rows below give T cell receptor beta chains drawn from one sample of a study of T cell responses to AZD1222 COVID-19 vaccine. Sequencing used immunoSEQ multiplex PCR; TCRdb keeps in-frame clones, though not all of them. The repertoire holds 150,000 or so clones, around 93% seen once, with roughly 3.8% in the top ten. Sequencing used peripheral blood, obtained 28 days after the second AZD1222 dose. These receptor sequences come from an adult who received the AZD1222 COVID-19 vaccine. The CDR3 runs from the conserved cysteine through the conserved F or W. A D gene is named only where the DNA matches it firmly. Only part of the rows carry a size: once, few, many, or a class if the clone is expanded.

V,D,J,size,DNA,CDR3
TRBV28,TRBD2,TRBJ2-5,-,TGTGCCATAGTAGCGGGAGGGCAAGAGACCCAGTACTTC,CAIVAGGQETQYF
TRBV11-2,TRBD1,TRBJ2-1,-,TGTGCCAGCAGCCCACAGGGGGCCGGTGAGCAGTTCTTC,CASSPQGAGEQFF
TRBV5-1,-,TRBJ2-7,-,TGCGCCAGCAGCTTTCGCGGATTGAGTGACGAGCAGTACTTC,CASSFRGLSDEQYF
TRBV5-6,-,TRBJ2-2,-,TGTGCCAGCAGCTTCTTAGCTCCCACCGGGGAGCTGTTTTTT,CASSFLAPTGELFF
TRBV18,TRBD1,TRBJ2-5,-,TGTGCCAGCTCACCGATGACAGGGTCAGAAGAGACCCAGTACTTC,CASSPMTGSEETQYF
TRBV5-6,TRBD1,TRBJ2-1,-,TGTGCCAGCAGCTTCACAGGGGGGAGTGACTACAATGAGCAGTTCTTC,CASSFTGGSDYNEQFF
TRBV3-1/TRBV3-2,-,TRBJ2-2,-,TGTGCCAGCGTCGGCTCCTTAGGGCCAGCCGGGGAGCTGTTTTTT,CASVGSLGPAGELFF
TRBV4-1,-,TRBJ1-2,-,TGCGCCAGCAGCCAAGGACCGCAAACCTATGGCTACACCTTC,CASSQGPQTYGYTF
TRBV7-8,-,TRBJ1-6,-,TGTGCCAGCAGCTTGGATCCAGATTCACCCCTCCACTTT,CASSLDPDSPLHF
TRBV10-3,-,TRBJ1-3,-,TGTGCCATCAGTGGATTGACAGGAAACACCATATATTTT,CAISGLTGNTIYF
TRBV9,-,TRBJ2-6,once,TGTGCCAGCAGCGTAGACAGGAACTCTGGGGCCAACGTCCTGACTTTC,CASSVDRNSGANVLTF
TRBV7-2,-,TRBJ1-1,-,TGTGCCAGCAGCCCCCAGACAGGCATGAACACTGAAGCTTTCTTT,CASSPQTGMNTEAFF
TRBV5-4,-,TRBJ2-1,-,TGTGCCAGCAGCTTGGACCCCGGCAGTGAGCAGTTCTTC,CASSLDPGSEQFF
TRBV10-3,TRBD1,TRBJ2-2,-,TGTGCCATCAGCGACCCGGGACAGGGAGGAACCGGGGAGCTGTTTTTT,CAISDPGQGGTGELFF
TRBV27,TRBD1,TRBJ1-1,-,TGTGCCAGCAGTTTAACTCCCCTTTTCGCGGATATCAGGGGGGACACTGAAGCTTTCTTT,CASSLTPLFADIRGDTEAFF
TRBV6-5,-,TRBJ1-1,-,TGTGCCAGCAGTTCCCGGGGCATAGATCTGAACACTGAAGCTTTCTTT,CASSSRGIDLNTEAFF
TRBV27,-,TRBJ2-3,-,TGTGCCAGCCTAGGCACAGATACGCAGTATTTT,CASLGTDTQYF
TRBV5-1,-,TRBJ2-7,-,TGCGCCAGCAGCTTGACGGGCTCCTACGAGCAGTACTTC,CASSLTGSYEQYF
TRBV11-1,-,TRBJ2-5,-,TGTGCCAGCAGCCGAGGGGGTCAAGAGACCCAGTACTTC,CASSRGGQETQYF
TRBV6-2/TRBV6-3,-,TRBJ2-7,-,TGTGCCAGCAGTAAGGGACCGCTGGGCCGTTCTGGGGCCTACGAGCAGTACTTC,CASSKGPLGRSGAYEQYF
TRBV5-4,-,TRBJ1-1,-,TGTGCCAGCAGCTTGGGGTCGGCGAACACTGAAGCTTTCTTT,CASSLGSANTEAFF
TRBV10-3,-,TRBJ2-5,-,TGTGCCATCAGTGAGCGGGAAGAGACCCAGTACTTC,CAISEREETQYF
TRBV27,-,TRBJ1-1,-,TGTGCCAGCAGTTTGAGGGGGGTTGAAGCTTTCTTT,CASSLRGVEAFF
TRBV4-2,TRBD1,TRBJ2-7,-,TGTGCCAGCAGCCAAGGTCCCGGACAGGGTAAGGAGCAGTACTTC,CASSQGPGQGKEQYF
TRBV6-4,TRBD1,TRBJ2-3,-,TGTGCCAGCAGCACAGGGGGTTCCCCCTCGGATACGCAGTATTTT,CASSTGGSPSDTQYF
TRBV3-1/TRBV3-2,-,TRBJ1-5,-,TGTGCCAGCAGCCAAGTACCAGGGATGCCCCAGCATTTT,CASSQVPGMPQHF
TRBV24-1,TRBD2,TRBJ2-3,-,TGTGCCATCAGTCCGGGACTAGCGGCCAGCACAGATACGCAGTATTTT,CAISPGLAASTDTQYF
TRBV6-4,TRBD2,TRBJ2-3,once,TGTGCCAGCAGTGACTCGAATAGCGGGGGGGCAGTGGATACGCAGTATTTT,CASSDSNSGGAVDTQYF
TRBV6-6,-,TRBJ1-1,-,TGTGCCAGCAGCTCCCGGGGGAACACTGAAGCTTTCTTT,CASSSRGNTEAFF
TRBV6-2/TRBV6-3,-,TRBJ2-1,-,TGTGCCAGCAGCAAGTTACGGGGAGATGAATACAATGAGCAGTTCTTC,CASSKLRGDEYNEQFF
TRBV3-1/TRBV3-2,TRBD2,TRBJ2-7,once,TGTGCCAGCAGCCCGCAAGGGACTACTATCTTGCGCGAGCAGTACTTC,CASSPQGTTILREQYF
TRBV15,-,TRBJ1-5,-,TGTGCCACCAGCAGAGATCGGACAGATCAGCCCCAGCATTTT,CATSRDRTDQPQHF
TRBV6-4,-,TRBJ1-5,-,TGTGCCAGCAGTGACGGGGGGAATCAGCCCCAGCATTTT,CASSDGGNQPQHF
TRBV6-2/TRBV6-3,TRBD1,TRBJ2-3,-,TGTGCCAGCAGCTGGGCTACGGGACAGGGCACAGATACGCAGTATTTT,CASSWATGQGTDTQYF
TRBV19,-,TRBJ2-2,-,TGTGCCAGTAGTATAGAGGCCCACCGCGGCGAGCTGTTTTTT,CASSIEAHRGELFF
TRBV6-1,-,TRBJ2-3,-,TGTGCCAGCAGTGAAAGGAGCAGGGCAGTTGGAGATACGCAGTATTTT,CASSERSRAVGDTQYF
TRBV7-2,TRBD2,TRBJ2-3,-,TGTGCCAGCAGCACAGTAGCGGGAGCGGATAGGGATACGCAGTATTTT,CASSTVAGADRDTQYF
TRBV28,TRBD2,TRBJ2-7,once,TGTGCCAGCAGTTTAGGGGGACTAGCGACCTACGAGCAGTACTTC,CASSLGGLATYEQYF
TRBV12-3/TRBV12-4,-,TRBJ2-4,-,TGTGCCAGCAGCATGATAGCCAAAAACATTCAGTACTTC,CASSMIAKNIQYF
TRBV5-3,TRBD1,TRBJ1-5,-,TGTGCCAGAAGCACAAACCCCGGGACAGGGAACCAGCCCCAGCATTTT,CARSTNPGTGNQPQHF
TRBV2,-,TRBJ1-2,once,TGTGCCAGCAGTGAAGCCGGAGCAGCAAACTATGGCTACACCTTC,CASSEAGAANYGYTF
TRBV5-6,TRBD1,TRBJ1-2,once,TGTGCCAGCAACCGGGACAGGGGGTTCTACACCTTC,CASNRDRGFYTF
TRBV7-2,-,TRBJ2-3,few,TGTGCCAGCAGCTTAGTAGCGAAAAACACAGATACGCAGTATTTT,CASSLVAKNTDTQYF
TRBV5-4,-,TRBJ2-1,-,TGTGCCAGCAGCTTGGAGCCAGGCCTCTCCTACAATGAGCAGTTCTTC,CASSLEPGLSYNEQFF
TRBV11-2,-,TRBJ2-2,-,TGTGCCAGCAGCTTAGTCCAAGGGCCGAACACCGGGGAGCTGTTTTTT,CASSLVQGPNTGELFF
TRBV5-1,TRBD1,TRBJ1-1,-,TGCGCCAGCAGCTCCGGACTCGACAGGGCGTTCGCTGAAGCTTTCTTT,CASSSGLDRAFAEAFF
TRBV5-1,-,TRBJ2-1,-,TGCGCCAGCAGCTTGGTAGTGGGAGAGCGCAATGAGCAGTTCTTC,CASSLVVGERNEQFF
TRBV7-6,-,TRBJ1-5,-,TGTGCCAGCAGCTTAGATAGCGGGGGCAATCAGCCCCAGCATTTT,CASSLDSGGNQPQHF